Given below is one TCR beta chain in context. Antigen unknown. A clone one base away is much larger, so this may be a read error. These data originate in a study of blood T cells in healthy people across ages. Germline CDR1 reads SGHDN; CDR2 reads FVKESK. The CDR3 contains 11 residues. Study conclusions and caveats: Age brought a roughly linear fall in TCR beta diversity measured per million T cells.

For the second PCR, which ran for roughly 7 to 11 cycles, a sample-barcoded 5' primer and a J-beta primer mix were used. One entry per CDR3 protein, called by TCRdb with MiXCR from the 5' RACE reads. The table lists approximately 1,000,000 distinct CDR3 sequences, 35% to 40% of them singletons. The specimen was blood. This TCR was recovered from a young man in good health. The chain combines TRBV14 with TRBJ2-7, with D tentatively TRBD1 (6 bases). The CDR3: CVSSQGGEQYF. In DNA form, the CDR3 reads TGTGTCAGCAGCCAAGGGGGAGAGCAGTACTTC.